These T cell receptor beta chains were read from a single sample in a study of blood T cell repertoires in COVID-19. The method was immunoSEQ multiplex PCR; TCRdb's version includes in-frame clones alone and lacks a portion of them. The sample has approximately 50,000 clones; roughly 88% are singletons. Sequenced: peripheral blood. The receptors stem from a human donor in a cohort sampled during active COVID-19. CDR3s include the opening cysteine and the closing phenylalanine or tryptophan. A D gene is named only where the DNA matches it firmly. A row's size may be missing; if present it is once, few, many or a size class.

>-|TRBD1|TRBV5-1|TRBJ1-1
CASSKEGQGGTEAFF
TGCGCCAGCAGCAAGGAGGGACAGGGCGGTACTGAAGCTTTCTTT
>-|-|TRBV9|TRBJ1-2
CASSVDGTLGYGYTF
TGTGCCAGCAGCGTAGACGGCACCCTAGGATATGGCTACACCTTC
>once|-|TRBV3-1/TRBV3-2|TRBJ1-1
CASSQEGRVNTEAFF
TGTGCCAGCAGCCAAGAGGGCAGGGTTAACACTGAAGCTTTCTTT
>-|-|TRBV6-5|TRBJ2-3
CASSYTQGGGTDTQYF
TGTGCCAGCAGTTACACTCAGGGCGGGGGCACAGATACGCAGTATTTT
>medium-sized|TRBD2|TRBV7-8|TRBJ2-1
CASSRLAAYNEQFF
TGTGCCAGCAGTAGACTAGCGGCTTACAATGAGCAGTTCTTC
>-|TRBD1|TRBV7-9|TRBJ1-2
CASSSRQGLGGYTF
TGTGCCAGCAGCTCCCGACAGGGTTTGGGAGGCTACACCTTC
>-|-|TRBV2|TRBJ2-7
CASTTGLGGSYEQYF
TGTGCCAGCACCACGGGGTTGGGGGGCTCCTACGAGCAGTACTTC
>-|-|TRBV7-2|TRBJ1-3
CASSLVGGLLSGNTIYF
TGTGCCAGCAGCTTAGTGGGCGGACTTCTCTCTGGAAACACCATATATTTT
>few|TRBD1|TRBV2|TRBJ1-2
CASSPDRGNYGYTF
TGTGCCAGCAGCCCCGACAGGGGGAACTATGGCTACACCTTC
>-|-|TRBV9|TRBJ1-3
CASSGRTGYAGNTIYF
TGTGCCAGCAGCGGACGAACAGGGTATGCTGGAAACACCATATATTTT
>-|-|TRBV18|TRBJ1-1
CASSPVTGNTEAFF
TGTGCCAGCTCCCCAGTGACAGGGAACACTGAAGCTTTCTTT
>-|TRBD1|TRBV6-5|TRBJ1-5
CASSQTGDQPQHF
TGTGCCAGCAGTCAAACAGGGGATCAGCCCCAGCATTTT
>-|-|TRBV18|TRBJ2-2
CASSPGGLNTGELFF
TGTGCCAGCTCACCAGGAGGGTTGAACACCGGGGAGCTGTTTTTT
>-|-|TRBV6-6|TRBJ1-4
CASSYGKQGRNEKLFF
TGTGCCAGCAGTTACGGAAAGCAGGGTCGTAATGAAAAACTGTTTTTT
>-|TRBD1|TRBV29-1|TRBJ1-1
CSVGPGQGNTEAFF
TGCAGCGTTGGGCCTGGACAGGGGAACACTGAAGCTTTCTTT
>-|TRBD2|TRBV30|TRBJ2-5
CAWSVPLAGGSETQYF
TGTGCCTGGAGTGTACCACTAGCGGGAGGGTCGGAGACCCAGTACTTC
>-|TRBD2|TRBV5-6|TRBJ2-3
CASSRGLAGSGDTQYF
TGTGCCAGCAGCAGGGGACTAGCGGGATCTGGAGATACGCAGTATTTT
>few|TRBD2|TRBV11-2|TRBJ2-3
CASSLGPSGGAADTQYF
TGTGCCAGCAGCTTAGGTCCTAGCGGGGGGGCAGCAGATACGCAGTATTTT
>-|TRBD2|TRBV4-2|TRBJ2-1
CASSQDLRLAGGHEQFF
TGTGCCAGCAGCCAAGATCTTAGACTAGCGGGGGGTCATGAGCAGTTCTTC
>-|-|TRBV18|TRBJ2-3
CASSPQGQESTDTQYF
TGTGCCAGCTCACCCCAGGGGCAGGAGAGCACAGATACGCAGTATTTT
>-|TRBD2|TRBV4-1|TRBJ2-5
CASSQRGEGETQYF
TGCGCCAGCAGCCAACGTGGGGAGGGAGAGACCCAGTACTTC
>-|-|TRBV5-1|TRBJ2-6
CASQSRPASGANVLTF
TGCGCCAGCCAATCCAGGCCGGCTTCTGGGGCCAACGTCCTGACTTTC
>few|-|TRBV5-4|TRBJ1-3
CASSPDKFGNTIYF
TGTGCCAGCAGCCCGGACAAATTCGGAAACACCATATATTTT
>medium-sized|TRBD2|TRBV7-2|TRBJ2-1
CASSLGTSGGDEQFF
TGTGCCAGCAGCTTGGGGACTAGCGGGGGAGATGAGCAGTTCTTC
>-|TRBD2|TRBV4-2|TRBJ2-3
CASSAWGLRESTDTQYF
TGTGCCAGCAGCGCATGGGGACTACGGGAGAGCACAGATACGCAGTATTTT
>-|-|TRBV10-3|TRBJ1-3
CAISDRASSGNTIYF
TGTGCCATCAGTGACAGGGCGAGCTCTGGAAACACCATATATTTT
>-|-|TRBV7-9|TRBJ1-2
CASGGTGYGYTF
TGTGCCAGCGGCGGAACAGGGTATGGCTACACCTTC
>-|TRBD1|TRBV7-9|TRBJ1-4
CASSPTGGQNEKLFF
TGTGCCAGCAGCCCGACAGGGGGGCAAAATGAAAAACTGTTTTTT
>-|TRBD1|TRBV5-1|TRBJ2-1
CASSFKNRGEGDEQFF
TGCGCCAGCAGCTTCAAAAACAGGGGCGAGGGAGATGAGCAGTTCTTC
>-|-|TRBV6-6|TRBJ1-2
CASSYSVADYGYTF
TGTGCCAGCAGTTACTCTGTGGCAGACTATGGCTACACCTTC
>-|-|TRBV6-5|TRBJ2-1
CASSPAGSGRREQFF
TGTGCCAGCAGTCCCGCGGGGAGCGGAAGGCGTGAGCAGTTCTTC
>-|-|TRBV18|TRBJ2-5
CASSPSETQYF
TGTGCCAGCTCACCCAGTGAGACCCAGTACTTC
>-|TRBD1|TRBV5-4|TRBJ2-7
CASSLSQGQGYEQYF
TGTGCCAGCAGCTTGTCCCAGGGACAGGGCTACGAGCAGTACTTC
>-|-|TRBV5-1|TRBJ1-2
CASSLVQGNGWNGYTF
TGCGCCAGCAGCTTGGTCCAGGGAAATGGTTGGAATGGCTACACCTTC
>-|TRBD2|TRBV7-8|TRBJ2-1
CASSSRGGRETYNEQFF
TGTGCCAGCAGCTCCCGGGGGGGGAGGGAGACCTACAATGAGCAGTTCTTC
>-|TRBD2|TRBV15|TRBJ2-5
CATSIQGGVGETQYF
TGTGCCACCAGCATCCAGGGAGGGGTAGGAGAGACCCAGTACTTC
>-|-|TRBV6-1|TRBJ1-1
CASSEGVRGEAFF
TGTGCCAGCAGTGAAGGGGTACGGGGTGAAGCTTTCTTT
>-|TRBD2|TRBV18|TRBJ2-5
CASSPGLAGDGETQYF
TGTGCCAGCTCACCGGGACTAGCGGGGGACGGGGAGACCCAGTACTTC
>-|-|TRBV10-3|TRBJ1-1
CAISERGVNTEAFF
TGTGCCATCAGTGAGCGCGGGGTGAACACTGAAGCTTTCTTT
>-|-|TRBV7-8|TRBJ2-1
CASSLYGQLNEQFF
TGTGCCAGCAGCTTATACGGTCAACTCAATGAGCAGTTCTTC
>-|TRBD1|TRBV5-4|TRBJ2-2
CASSANRGGTGELFF
TGTGCCAGCAGCGCCAACAGGGGTGGCACCGGGGAGCTGTTTTTT
>-|-|TRBV7-3|TRBJ2-2
CASSKRTAGGELFF
TGTGCCAGCAGCAAAAGGACAGCTGGCGGGGAGCTGTTTTTT
>few|TRBD1|TRBV5-5|TRBJ2-5
CASSYPGTGGETQYF
TGTGCCAGCAGCTATCCAGGGACAGGGGGAGAGACCCAGTACTTC
>-|-|TRBV2|TRBJ1-5
CASSPGDSNQPQHF
TGTGCCAGCAGTCCGGGGGACAGCAATCAGCCCCAGCATTTT
>once|TRBD2|TRBV4-2|TRBJ2-1
CASSQSTSGGDNEQFF
TGTGCCAGCAGCCAGAGCACTAGCGGGGGAGACAATGAGCAGTTCTTC
>-|-|TRBV5-1|TRBJ1-5
CASSLDTHQPQHF
TGCGCCAGCAGCTTGGACACCCATCAGCCCCAGCATTTT
>-|TRBD2|TRBV9|TRBJ2-1
CASSVVAGSLNEQFF
TGTGCCAGCAGCGTAGTAGCGGGGTCCTTGAATGAGCAGTTCTTC
>-|-|TRBV6-6|TRBJ1-1
CASSIGPGNTEAFF
TGTGCCAGCAGTATCGGTCCAGGGAACACTGAAGCTTTCTTT
>-|TRBD1|TRBV29-1|TRBJ1-5
CSVAGTVNQPQHF
TGCAGCGTTGCCGGGACAGTCAATCAGCCCCAGCATTTT
>-|-|TRBV2|TRBJ2-2
CASRKDGGKAGELFF
TGTGCCAGCCGAAAAGACGGGGGAAAGGCCGGGGAGCTGTTTTTT
>-|-|TRBV3-1/TRBV3-2|TRBJ1-2
CASSYRGENGYTF
TGTGCCAGCAGCTACCGGGGGGAGAATGGCTACACCTTC
>-|TRBD1|TRBV19|TRBJ2-2
CASSSRDRGNSGELFF
TGTGCCAGTAGCAGTCGGGACAGGGGTAATTCCGGGGAGCTGTTTTTT
>-|TRBD2|TRBV7-6|TRBJ2-1
CASSAQLAGGPNEQFF
TGTGCCAGCAGCGCGCAACTAGCGGGAGGGCCTAATGAGCAGTTCTTC
>few|-|TRBV11-2|TRBJ1-2
CASSLALGGVGGYTF
TGTGCCAGCAGCTTAGCCCTGGGAGGGGTGGGCGGCTACACCTTC
>-|TRBD1|TRBV3-1/TRBV3-2|TRBJ1-5
CASSQGGGGNQPQHF
TGTGCCAGCAGCCAAGGAGGGGGCGGCAATCAGCCCCAGCATTTT
>once|TRBD2|TRBV7-3|TRBJ2-1
CASSYRTSPYNEQFF
TGTGCCAGCAGCTACCGGACTAGCCCCTACAATGAGCAGTTCTTC
>-|TRBD1|TRBV5-4|TRBJ1-1
CASSLGGTGGLNTEAFF
TGTGCCAGCAGCTTGGGGGGGACAGGGGGTTTGAACACTGAAGCTTTCTTT
>-|-|TRBV30|TRBJ2-2
CAWSVEPGWRTGELFF
TGTGCCTGGAGTGTAGAGCCGGGATGGCGCACCGGGGAGCTGTTTTTT
>-|TRBD2|TRBV25-1|TRBJ2-2
CASNPTSGSIGTGELFF
TGTGCCAGCAATCCAACTAGCGGGAGTATAGGCACCGGGGAGCTGTTTTTT